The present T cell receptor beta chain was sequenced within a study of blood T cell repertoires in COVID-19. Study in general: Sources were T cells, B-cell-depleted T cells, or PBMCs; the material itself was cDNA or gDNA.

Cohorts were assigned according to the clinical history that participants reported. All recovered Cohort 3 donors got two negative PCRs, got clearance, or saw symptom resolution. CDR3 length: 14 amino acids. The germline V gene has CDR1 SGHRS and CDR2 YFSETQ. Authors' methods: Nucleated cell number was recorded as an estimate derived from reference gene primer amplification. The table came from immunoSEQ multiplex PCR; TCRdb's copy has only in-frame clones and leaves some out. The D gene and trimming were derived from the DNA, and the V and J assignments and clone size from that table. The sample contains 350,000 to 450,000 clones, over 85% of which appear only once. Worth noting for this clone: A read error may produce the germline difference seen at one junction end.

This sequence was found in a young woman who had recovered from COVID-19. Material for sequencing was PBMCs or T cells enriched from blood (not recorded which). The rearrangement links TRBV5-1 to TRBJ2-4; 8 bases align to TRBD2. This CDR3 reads CASSSSGSGNIQYF. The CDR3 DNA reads TGCGCCAGCAGCTCATCGGGTAGCGGGAACATCCAGTACTTC.